One sample yielded the 25 T cell receptor beta chains listed below, sequenced in a study of cytomegalovirus exposure and HLA in healthy donors (dated by TCRdb to between 2016 and 2019). The protocol used for the library was the immunoSEQ multiplex PCR assay. The multiplex PCR relied on a mix of 60 forward primers for TCR Vbeta segments and 13 reverse primers for TCR Jbeta segments. The table comes from immuneACCESS by way of TCRdb, which keeps in-frame sequences with V and J called. Part of the clones is missing from these tables; in studies checked, under half for an unresolved V gene and the rest for unknown reasons. Across this sample there are about 130,000 clones, with around 85% seen only once. The ten largest clones represent roughly 6.7% of the sample. The sample taken for sequencing was PBMCs. The receptors here all came from a woman aged 30 to 39 in good health and CMV-seropositive.

This clone showed up just a few times. The rearrangement joins TRBV7-9 to TRBJ1-2; D not resolved. Germline CDR1 SEHNR, CDR2 FQNEAQ (reference sequence). The length of the CDR3 is 11 residues. V lost 4 bases and J 7 bases, leaving 7 bases between the germline ends. The CDR3 spells CASSSRGGYTF. In DNA, the CDR3 is TGTGCCAGCAGCTCTCGGGGTGGCTACACCTTC.

The chain links TRBV2 to TRBJ1-2; no clear D. This CDR3 spans 13 amino acids. The germline CDR1 and CDR2 sequences are SNHLY and FYNNEI. Trimming took off 6 bases at V and 6 bases at J, with 14 bases between the two ends. The CDR3 reads CASSQPLGDGYTF. CDR3 coding DNA: TGTGCCAGCAGCCAACCCTTAGGAGATGGCTACACCTTC.

V gene TRBV5-1 combines with J gene TRBJ2-1; D possibly corresponds to TRBD1 (6 bases). The CDR3 contains 17 residues. From germline, CDR1 is SGHRS and CDR2 YFSETQ. Trimming took 1 base from V and 4 from J, leaving 18 bases between them. The CDR3 spells CASSLRLTGTLYNEQFF. CDR3 in DNA: TGCGCCAGCAGCTTGAGGCTAACCGGGACACTATACAATGAGCAGTTCTTC.

This sequence joins TRBV10-2 and TRBJ1-1; D is unclear. Germline CDR1 is WSHSY and CDR2 is SAAADI. V shed 4 bases and J shed 6 bases, with 12 bases lying between them. CDR3 size: 13 residues. CDR3 sequence (DNA): TGCGCCAGCAGTGCCATGAGCTCCGCTGAAGCTTTCTTT. Protein product: CASSAMSSAEAFF.

The rearrangement links TRBV6-6 to TRBJ1-1, with no clear D. Trimming removed 2 bases at V and 6 bases at J, with 16 bases between. The CDR3 runs to 15 residues. Germline CDR1 reads MNHNY; CDR2 reads SVGAGI (reference sequence). The CDR3 region is CASSYKREQTPEAFF. As DNA, the CDR3 is TGTGCCAGCAGTTACAAACGAGAGCAAACCCCTGAAGCTTTCTTT.

This clone has just a few counts. The DNA of the CDR3 is TGCGCCAGCAGCTTGGGACAGGGGGCCTCTGGAAACACCATATATTTT. It specifies CASSLGQGASGNTIYF. The gene calls are TRBV5-1 and TRBJ1-3; 10 nucleotides match TRBD1. The CDR3 length is 16 residues. The V segment lost 0 bases and the J segment 0 bases; nucleotides outside the gene matches: 0. The V gene's germline CDR1 is SGHRS and CDR2 YFSETQ.

This clone has more than one count but fewer than ten. The chain employs TRBV5-6 and TRBJ1-1; weak D call: TRBD1 (5 bases). This CDR3 region has 14 residues. Germline lookup yields CDR1 SGHDT and CDR2 YYEEEE. V was clipped by 2 bases and J by 1 base, with 9 bases between them. The CDR3 spells CASSFVTGNTEAFF. CDR3 DNA: TGTGCCAGCAGCTTTGTTACAGGGAACACTGAAGCTTTCTTT.

The count of this clone is one. The J gene is TRBJ2-6, the V gene TRBV14; D is ambiguous. CDR1 and CDR2 from the germline V gene are SGHDN and FVKESK. This CDR3 has 18 amino acids. Trimming removed 2 bases from V and 0 bases from J, with 14 bases in between. CDR3 in amino acids: CASSQLGGRSSGANVLTF. In DNA form, the CDR3 reads TGTGCCAGCAGCCAACTCGGCGGCCGGAGCTCTGGGGCCAACGTCCTGACTTTC.

This rearrangement joins TRBV12-1 to TRBJ2-3; the tabulated D call, TRBD2, remains unverified against the DNA. TRBV12-1 is recorded as a pseudogene. The CDR3 covers 14 residues. The CDR3 nucleotides are TGTGCCAGCAGCTTAAAAGCGTGCACAGATACGCAGTATTTT. This encodes CASSLKACTDTQYF.

In this sample, this clone turned up once. The chain uses TRBV5-6 and TRBJ1-1, with D possibly matching TRBD1 (6 bases). Trimming pared 0 bases from V and 4 bases from J, leaving 13 bases between. The CDR3 totals 15 residues. Germline CDR1 SGHDT, CDR2 YYEEEE. CDR3 DNA sequence: TGTGCCAGCAGCTTGGTTGCAGGGGCAGGCACTGAAGCTTTCTTT. As protein: CASSLVAGAGTEAFF. The variable domain in full, completed from reference TRBV5-6 and TRBJ1-1, reads DAGVTQSPTHLIKTRGQQVTLRCSPKSGHDTVSWYQQALGQGPQFIFQYYEEEERQRGNFPDRFSGHQFPNYSSELNVNALLLGDSALYLCASSLVAGAGTEAFFGQGTRLTVV.

V gene TRBV18 combines with J gene TRBJ2-5; 8 bases are shared with TRBD2. Trimming cost V 3 bases and J 2 bases; bases outside gene matches: 8. The CDR3 runs 16 residues. Germline V gives CDR1 KGHSH, CDR2 LQKENI. CDR3 region: CASSPPGGGTQETQYF. DNA of the CDR3: TGTGCCAGCTCACCCCCTGGCGGGGGGACTCAAGAGACCCAGTACTTC.

The rearrangement uses TRBV5-1 and TRBJ1-3; a weak D match, TRBD1 (6 bases). Germline V gene lookup returns CDR1 SGHRS and CDR2 YFSETQ. V was clipped by 4 bases and J by 3 bases, with 17 bases between them. The CDR3 spans 16 residues. In nucleotides, the CDR3 is TGCGCCAGCAGCCCCAACCCAGGGGTAGGTGGAAACACCATATATTTT. This gives the protein CASSPNPGVGGNTIYF.

This sequence joins TRBV16 and TRBJ1-6; possible D gene TRBD1, 6 bases. V was shortened by 8 bases and J by 14 bases, with 16 bases between the two germline ends. This CDR3 contains 12 residues. CDR1 and CDR2 from the germline V gene are KGHSY and FQNENV. The CDR3 nucleotides are TGTGCCAGCGGACCCGGGACAAGGGCCCTCCACTTT. Translating it yields CASGPGTRALHF. Looking up the rest from reference TRBV16 and TRBJ1-6 gives the full variable domain: GEEVAQTPKHLVRGEGQKAKLYCAPIKGHSYVFWYQQVLKNEFKFLISFQNENVFDETGMPKERFSAKCLPNSPCSLEIQATKLEDSAVYFCASGPGTRALHFGNGTRLTVT.

The chain has TRBV11-3 and TRBJ1-1; possibly TRBD1 for D (5 bases). Per the germline V gene, CDR1 is SGHNT and CDR2 is YENEEA. Between the trimmed V and J ends, which lost 1 base and 11 bases, there was a span of 14 bases. The CDR3 length is 13 residues. The CDR3 here is CASSLVGGTIAFF. In DNA, the CDR3 is TGTGCCAGCAGCTTAGTCGGGGGGACGATCGCTTTCTTT.

The rearrangement links TRBV28 to TRBJ1-2, with 7 bases matching TRBD1. V dropped 7 bases and J dropped 8; count of bases not matched to a gene: 10. This CDR3 contains 13 residues. Germline V gene data show CDR1 as MDHEN and CDR2 as SYDVKM. The chain's CDR3 is CASTQTGPGGYTF. The CDR3 region has the DNA TGTGCCAGCACCCAGACAGGGCCGGGGGGCTACACCTTC.

The chain joins TRBV19 to TRBJ2-7; 7 bases map to TRBD1. The J segment lost 2 bases and the V segment lost 10 bases, leaving 8 bases of the junction unmatched. Germline CDR1 reads LNHDA; CDR2 reads SQIVND (reference sequence). The CDR3 consists of 13 residues. The CDR3 reads CATKGGLTYEQYF. The CDR3, as DNA: TGTGCCACGAAAGGGGGCCTTACCTACGAGCAGTACTTC.

The rearrangement uses TRBV30 and TRBJ1-5, with TRBD1 matching 7 bases. The V segment lost 0 bases and the J segment 4 bases; nucleotides outside the gene matches: 6. Looked up from germline, CDR1 is GTSNPN and CDR2 is SVGIG (reference sequence). This CDR3 is built from 15 residues. The CDR3 DNA follows: TGTGCCTGGAGTGTTCGTGGACAGGTTAATCAGCCCCAGCATTTT. Translating gives CAWSVRGQVNQPQHF. Full variable domain (rest looked up from reference TRBV30 and TRBJ1-5): SQTIHQWPATLVQPVGSPLSLECTVEGTSNPNLYWYRQAAGRGLQLLFYSVGIGQISSEVPQNLSASRPQDRQFILSSKKLLLSDSGFYLCAWSVRGQVNQPQHFGDGTRLSIL.

The chain has TRBV6-1 and TRBJ1-4; D possibly corresponds to TRBD1 (5 bases). V was cut by 4 bases and J by 4 bases, with 10 bases left in between. The CDR3 sequence is 14 residues long. Germline V CDR1 and CDR2: MNHNS, SASEGT. CDR3 sequence: CASSAGSYNEKLFF. The CDR3 DNA reads as TGTGCCAGCAGTGCAGGGTCCTATAATGAAAAACTGTTTTTT.

This chain uses TRBV5-8 with TRBJ1-2; D not resolved. Germline CDR1 reads SGHTS; CDR2 reads YDEGEE. V lost 3 bases to trimming and J lost 2 bases, with 14 bases between them. CDR3 length: 15 residues. CDR3 region: CASSWTEAGNYGYTF. In nucleotides, the CDR3 is TGTGCCAGCAGCTGGACCGAGGCGGGAAACTATGGCTACACCTTC.

The chain is built from TRBV5-1 and TRBJ1-4, with a tentative D call TRBD1 (6 bases). V was trimmed by 2 bases and J by 6 bases, leaving 11 bases between them. The CDR3 runs to 14 residues. Germline CDR1 reads SGHRS; CDR2 reads YFSETQ. In nucleotides, the CDR3 is TGCGCCAGCAGCTTACAGGGAAGTGATGAAAAACTGTTTTTT. This encodes CASSLQGSDEKLFF.

This clone was seen only a few times. The chain links TRBV30 to TRBJ2-1; 14 bases fit TRBD2. The CDR3 totals 15 residues. Germline V gene lookup returns CDR1 GTSNPN and CDR2 SVGIG (reference sequence). V lost 4 bases to trimming and J lost 7 bases; unmatched junction nucleotides: 6. As DNA, the CDR3 is TGTGCCTGGACCATACGACTAGCGGGAGGGAATGAGCAGTTCTTC. This translates into CAWTIRLAGGNEQFF.

This clone was recorded only once. The DNA of the CDR3 is TGTGCCAGCAGCAGGGTTCGTCCCTACGAGCAGTACTTC. Residues: CASSRVRPYEQYF. The V and J genes are TRBV27 and TRBJ2-7; tentative D call: TRBD1 (5 bases). Per the germline V gene, CDR1 is MNHEY and CDR2 is SMNVEV (reference sequence). V gave up 6 bases and J gave up 2 bases, with 11 bases separating them. This CDR3 is built from 13 residues.

V usage is TRBV6-6 and J usage is TRBJ1-2; 8 nucleotides align to TRBD1. This CDR3 has 13 amino acids. The junction had 7 bases not matched to a gene; V was cut back by 8 bases and J by 5 bases. Per germline, CDR1 MNHNY and CDR2 SVGAGI (reference sequence). CDR3 nucleotides: TGTGCCAGCGTCCCAGGGGGCGCGTATGGCTACACCTTC. Protein: CASVPGGAYGYTF.

The chain employs TRBV9 and TRBJ2-1; TRBD2 matches at 10 bases. Germline V gene data show CDR1 as SGDLS and CDR2 as YYNGEE. Trimming took 5 bases from V and 8 from J; bases not matched to a gene: 10. This CDR3 is 15 amino acids long. The CDR3 DNA reads as TGTGCCAGCAGTCTTCTAGCGGGAGTTAGTTATGAGCAGTTCTTC. Its protein product is CASSLLAGVSYEQFF.

The V call is TRBV6-1, the J call TRBJ2-7, with TRBD2 matching over 7 bases. V shed 6 bases and J 4 bases; nucleotides not matched to a gene: 9. Germline-derived CDR1 and CDR2 are MNHNS and SASEGT. The CDR3 loop spans 14 amino acids. The DNA for the CDR3 is TGTGCCAGCAGGAAAGCGGGAACCTTGTACGAGCAGTACTTC. It codes for CASRKAGTLYEQYF.